Each of the 5 T cell receptor beta chains below was sequenced from the same sample in a study of patients and donors after allogeneic stem cell transplantation. TCRdb re-called the RT-PCR reads through MiXCR, storing one row per CDR3 protein. The sample consists of 900,000 to 1,000,000 distinct CDR3 sequences, roughly 18% of them appearing once. Sequencing was carried out using blood, either unsorted or a sorted T cell fraction (not recorded which). These receptors all come from a human donor who was either an allogeneic HSCT recipient or a stem cell or donor lymphocyte infusion donor (not recorded which). It is not recorded whose cells these are; they may come from a transplant donor.

The DNA for the CDR3 is TGCGCCAGCAGCTTGGGGCAGGGCGGAGTCGGCTACACCTTC. Protein sequence: CASSLGQGGVGYTF. The rearrangement uses TRBV5-1 and TRBJ1-2; D might be TRBD1 (5 bases). Trimming shortened V by 0 bases and J by 8 bases, and 14 bases separated the two germline ends. Germline CDR1 is SGHRS and CDR2 is YFSETQ. This CDR3 contains 14 residues. Full variable domain (rest looked up from reference TRBV5-1 and TRBJ1-2): KAGVTQTPRYLIKTRGQQVTLSCSPISGHRSVSWYQQTPGQGLQFLFEYFSETQRNKGNFPGRFSGRQFSNSRSEMNVSTLELGDSALYLCASSLGQGGVGYTFGSGTRLTVV.

The J gene is TRBJ2-3, the V gene TRBV12-3 or TRBV12-4, with TRBD1 matching 8 bases. V shed 5 bases, J shed 6 bases, and the junction held 10 bases outside the gene matches. This CDR3 region has 15 residues. CDR3 amino acids: CASSPGDRRADTQYF. In nucleotides, the CDR3 is TGTGCCAGCAGTCCCGGGGACAGGAGGGCGGATACGCAGTATTTT.

This clonotype was seen more than once but under ten times. The chain is built from TRBV4-1 and TRBJ1-4, with a possible D match to TRBD1 (6 bases). Germline V gene sequence: CDR1 MGHRA, CDR2 YSYEKL. The CDR3 covers 15 residues. Trimming took 4 bases from V and 2 from J, leaving 11 bases between them. DNA for the CDR3: TGCGCCAGCAGCCGATTTAGGGGGACTAATGAAAAACTGTTTTTT. It specifies CASSRFRGTNEKLFF.

The chain is built from TRBV6-1 and TRBJ1-5; 8 bases align to TRBD1. Germline CDR1 reads MNHNS; CDR2 reads SASEGT. The CDR3 loop spans 14 amino acids. Trimming took 1 base from V and 5 from J; bases not matched to a gene: 1. This chain's CDR3 is CASSEGQGYQPQHF. As DNA, the CDR3 is TGTGCCAGCAGTGAAGGACAGGGGTATCAGCCCCAGCATTTT.

This clonotype was seen more than once but under ten times. The chain is built from TRBV20-1 and TRBJ2-7; tentatively, D is TRBD1 or TRBD2 (6 bases each). CDR1 is DFQATT and CDR2 is SNEGSKA in the germline V gene (reference sequence). With 3 bases removed from V and 4 bases from J, the gap between germline ends came to 16 bases. The CDR3 is 14 amino acids. The CDR3 region is CSARGTGAGYEQYF. The CDR3, as DNA: TGCAGTGCTAGGGGGACGGGGGCAGGTTACGAGCAGTACTTC.